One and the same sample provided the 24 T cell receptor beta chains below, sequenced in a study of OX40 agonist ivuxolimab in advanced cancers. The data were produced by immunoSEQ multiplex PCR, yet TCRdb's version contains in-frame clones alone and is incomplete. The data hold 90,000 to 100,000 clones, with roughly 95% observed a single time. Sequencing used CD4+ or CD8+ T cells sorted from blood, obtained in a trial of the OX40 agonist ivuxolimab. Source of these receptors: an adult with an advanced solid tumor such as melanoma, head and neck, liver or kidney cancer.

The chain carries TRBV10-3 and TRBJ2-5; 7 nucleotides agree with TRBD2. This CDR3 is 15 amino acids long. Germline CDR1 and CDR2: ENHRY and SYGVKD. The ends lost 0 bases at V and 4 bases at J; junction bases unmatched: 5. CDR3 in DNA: TGTGCCATCAGTGAGTCGGGGGGGTCAGGAGAGACCCAGTACTTC. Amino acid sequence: CAISESGGSGETQYF.

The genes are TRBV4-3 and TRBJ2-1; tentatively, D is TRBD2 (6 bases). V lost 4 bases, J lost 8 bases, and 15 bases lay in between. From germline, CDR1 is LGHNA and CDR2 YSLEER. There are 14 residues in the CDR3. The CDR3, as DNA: TGCGCCAGCAGCCGGGAGGTTGGGCCTGATGAGCAGTTCTTC. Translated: CASSREVGPDEQFF.

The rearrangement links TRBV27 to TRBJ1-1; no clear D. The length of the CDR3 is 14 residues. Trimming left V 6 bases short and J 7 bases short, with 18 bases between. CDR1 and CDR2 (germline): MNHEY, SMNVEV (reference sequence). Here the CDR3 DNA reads TGTGCCAGCAGCCCGCCCGTCGGGCTAGGTGAAGCTTTCTTT. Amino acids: CASSPPVGLGEAFF.

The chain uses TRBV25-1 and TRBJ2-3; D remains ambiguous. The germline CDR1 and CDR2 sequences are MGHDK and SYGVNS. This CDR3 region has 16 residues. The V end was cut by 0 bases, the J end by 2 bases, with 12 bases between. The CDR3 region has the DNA TGTGCCAGCAGTGAATATCTCAAGGGTTACACAGATACGCAGTATTTT. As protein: CASSEYLKGYTDTQYF.

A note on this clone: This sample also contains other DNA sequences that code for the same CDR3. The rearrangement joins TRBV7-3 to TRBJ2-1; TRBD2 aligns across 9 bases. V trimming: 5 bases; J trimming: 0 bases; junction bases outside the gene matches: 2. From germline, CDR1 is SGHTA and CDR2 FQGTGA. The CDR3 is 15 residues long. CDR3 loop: CASSLSGSSYNEQFF. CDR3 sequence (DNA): TGTGCCAGCAGCCTTAGCGGGAGCTCCTACAATGAGCAGTTCTTC.

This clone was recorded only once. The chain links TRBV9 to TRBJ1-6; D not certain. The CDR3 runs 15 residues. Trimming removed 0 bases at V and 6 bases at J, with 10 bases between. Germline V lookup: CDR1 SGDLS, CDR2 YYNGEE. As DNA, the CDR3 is TGTGCCAGCAGCGTAGGGGGTACAGTTAATTCACCCCTCCACTTT. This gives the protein CASSVGGTVNSPLHF.

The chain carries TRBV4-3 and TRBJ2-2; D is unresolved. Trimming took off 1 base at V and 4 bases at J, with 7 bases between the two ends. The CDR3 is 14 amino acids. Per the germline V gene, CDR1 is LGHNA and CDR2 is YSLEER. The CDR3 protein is CASSQGQRTGELFF. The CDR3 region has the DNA TGCGCCAGCAGCCAAGGGCAGCGCACCGGGGAGCTGTTTTTT.

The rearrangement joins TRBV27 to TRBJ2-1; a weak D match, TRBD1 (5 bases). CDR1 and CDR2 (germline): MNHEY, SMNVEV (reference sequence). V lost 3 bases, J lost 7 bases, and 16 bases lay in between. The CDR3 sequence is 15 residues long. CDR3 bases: TGTGCCAGCAGTTTCGTCCAAGGGGTACAAAATGAGCAGTTCTTC. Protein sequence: CASSFVQGVQNEQFF.

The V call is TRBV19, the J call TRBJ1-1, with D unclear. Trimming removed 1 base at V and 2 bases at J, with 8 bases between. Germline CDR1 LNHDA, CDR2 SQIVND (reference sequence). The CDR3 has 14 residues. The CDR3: CASSIVGANTEAFF. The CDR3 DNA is TGTGCCAGTAGTATAGTTGGCGCAAACACTGAAGCTTTCTTT.

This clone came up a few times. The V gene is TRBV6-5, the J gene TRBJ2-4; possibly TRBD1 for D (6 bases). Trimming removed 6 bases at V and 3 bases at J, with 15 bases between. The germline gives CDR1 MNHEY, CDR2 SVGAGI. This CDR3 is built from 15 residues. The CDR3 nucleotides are TGTGCCAGCAGAAAACAGGGATCTGACAAAAACATTCAGTACTTC. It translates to CASRKQGSDKNIQYF.

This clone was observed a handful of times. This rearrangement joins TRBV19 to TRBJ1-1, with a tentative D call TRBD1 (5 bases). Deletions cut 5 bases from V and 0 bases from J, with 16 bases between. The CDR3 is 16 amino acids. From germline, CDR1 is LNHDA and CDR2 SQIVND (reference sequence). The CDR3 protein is CASSPTTRGMNTEAFF. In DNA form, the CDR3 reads TGTGCCAGTAGTCCAACCACGCGGGGCATGAACACTGAAGCTTTCTTT.

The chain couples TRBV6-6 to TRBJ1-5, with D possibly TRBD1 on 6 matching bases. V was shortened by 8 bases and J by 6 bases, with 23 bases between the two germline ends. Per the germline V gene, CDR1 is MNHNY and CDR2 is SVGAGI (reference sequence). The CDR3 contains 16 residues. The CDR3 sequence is CASPPPTQGRGQPQHF. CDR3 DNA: TGTGCCAGCCCACCCCCCACACAGGGAAGGGGTCAGCCCCAGCATTTT.

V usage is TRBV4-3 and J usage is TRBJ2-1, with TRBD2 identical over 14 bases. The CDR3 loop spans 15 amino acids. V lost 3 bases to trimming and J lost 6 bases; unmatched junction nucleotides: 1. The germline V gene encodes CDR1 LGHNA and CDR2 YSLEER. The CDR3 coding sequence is TGCGCCAGCAGCCAGGGACTAGCGGGAGTCAATGAGCAGTTCTTC. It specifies CASSQGLAGVNEQFF.

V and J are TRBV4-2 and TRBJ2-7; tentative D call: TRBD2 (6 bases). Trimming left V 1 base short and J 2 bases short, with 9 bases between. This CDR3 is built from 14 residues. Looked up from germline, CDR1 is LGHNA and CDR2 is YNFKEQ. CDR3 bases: TGTGCCAGCAGCCAAGGACTAGAGACCTACGAGCAGTACTTC. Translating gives CASSQGLETYEQYF.

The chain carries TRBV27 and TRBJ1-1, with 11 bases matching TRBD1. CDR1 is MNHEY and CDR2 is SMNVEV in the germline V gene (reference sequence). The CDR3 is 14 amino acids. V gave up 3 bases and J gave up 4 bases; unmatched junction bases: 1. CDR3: CASSLGTGGTEAFF. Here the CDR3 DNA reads TGTGCCAGCAGTTTGGGGACAGGGGGCACTGAAGCTTTCTTT.

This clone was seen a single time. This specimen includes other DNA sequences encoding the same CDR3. CDR3 DNA: TGTGCCAGTAGTATCGGTCAGAACACTGAAGCTTTCTTT. Translated, it gives CASSIGQNTEAFF. The rearrangement links TRBV19 to TRBJ1-1; D not resolved. V lost 3 bases and J lost 1, with 6 bases in between. The CDR3 has 13 amino acids. Germline V gene data show CDR1 as LNHDA and CDR2 as SQIVND (reference sequence).

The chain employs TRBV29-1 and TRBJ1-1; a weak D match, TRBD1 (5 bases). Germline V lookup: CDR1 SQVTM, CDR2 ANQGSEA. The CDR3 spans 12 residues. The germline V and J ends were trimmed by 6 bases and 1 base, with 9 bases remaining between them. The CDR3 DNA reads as TGCAGCGTCGGGACGTCGAACACTGAAGCTTTCTTT. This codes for CSVGTSNTEAFF.

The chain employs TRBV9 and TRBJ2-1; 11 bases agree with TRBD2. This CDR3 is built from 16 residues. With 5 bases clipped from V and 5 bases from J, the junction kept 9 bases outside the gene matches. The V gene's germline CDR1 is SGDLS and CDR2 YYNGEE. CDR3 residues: CASRPLAGGDNNEQFF. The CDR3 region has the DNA TGTGCCAGCAGACCGCTAGCGGGAGGAGACAACAATGAGCAGTTCTTC.

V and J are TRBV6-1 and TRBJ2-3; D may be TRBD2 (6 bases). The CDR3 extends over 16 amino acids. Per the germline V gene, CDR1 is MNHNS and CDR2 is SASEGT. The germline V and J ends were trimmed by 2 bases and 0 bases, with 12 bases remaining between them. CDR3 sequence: CASSEFRGTSTDTQYF. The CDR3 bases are TGTGCCAGCAGTGAATTCCGGGGGACTAGCACAGATACGCAGTATTTT.

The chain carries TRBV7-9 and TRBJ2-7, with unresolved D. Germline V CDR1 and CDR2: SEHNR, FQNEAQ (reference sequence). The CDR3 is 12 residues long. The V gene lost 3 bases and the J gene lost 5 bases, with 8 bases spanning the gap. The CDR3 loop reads CASSFTTDEQYF. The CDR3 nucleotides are TGTGCCAGCAGCTTTACCACCGACGAGCAGTACTTC. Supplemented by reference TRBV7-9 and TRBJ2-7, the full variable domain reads DTGVSQNPRHKITKRGQNVTFRCDPISEHNRLYWYRQTLGQGPEFLTYFQNEAQLEKSRLLSDRFSAERPKGSFSTLEIQRTEQGDSAMYLCASSFTTDEQYFGPGTRLTVT.

Here the CDR3 DNA reads TGTGCCAGCAGCTTGGGTGTGGGATTCTACGAGCAGTACTTC. It is translated as CASSLGVGFYEQYF. The J gene is TRBJ2-7, the V gene TRBV5-6; D is unclear. Germline-derived CDR1 and CDR2 are SGHDT and YYEEEE. The V and J ends lost 0 bases and 3 bases respectively, with 10 bases between them. This CDR3 is 14 amino acids long. The complete variable domain, with remaining parts taken from reference TRBV5-6 and TRBJ2-7, reads DAGVTQSPTHLIKTRGQQVTLRCSPKSGHDTVSWYQQALGQGPQFIFQYYEEEERQRGNFPDRFSGHQFPNYSSELNVNALLLGDSALYLCASSLGVGFYEQYFGPGTRLTVT.

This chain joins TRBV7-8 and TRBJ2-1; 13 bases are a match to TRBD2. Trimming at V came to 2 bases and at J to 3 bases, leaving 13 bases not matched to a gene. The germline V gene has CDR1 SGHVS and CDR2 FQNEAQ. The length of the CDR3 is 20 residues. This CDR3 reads CASSLLFGTSGRDYYNEQFF. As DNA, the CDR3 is TGTGCCAGCAGCTTACTGTTCGGAACTAGCGGGAGGGACTACTACAATGAGCAGTTCTTC.

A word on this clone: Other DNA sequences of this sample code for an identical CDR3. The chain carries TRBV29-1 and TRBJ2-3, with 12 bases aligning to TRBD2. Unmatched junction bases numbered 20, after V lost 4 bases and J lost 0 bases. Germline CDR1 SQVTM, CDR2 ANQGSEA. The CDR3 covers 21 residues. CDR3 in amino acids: CSVVGVGATSGGYTSTDTQYF. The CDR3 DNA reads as TGCAGCGTTGTGGGGGTTGGGGCGACTAGCGGGGGTTATACTAGCACAGATACGCAGTATTTT.

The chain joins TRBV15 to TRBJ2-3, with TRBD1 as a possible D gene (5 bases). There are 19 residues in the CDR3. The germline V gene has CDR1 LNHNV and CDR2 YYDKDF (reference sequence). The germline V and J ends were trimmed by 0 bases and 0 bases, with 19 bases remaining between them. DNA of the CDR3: TGTGCCACCAGCAGAGATCTTAGCAGGGTGGGCCGGAGCACAGATACGCAGTATTTT. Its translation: CATSRDLSRVGRSTDTQYF.